These 2 T cell receptor beta chains came from one sample sequenced in a study of cytomegalovirus exposure and HLA in healthy donors. In the PCR, 60 Vbeta and 13 Jbeta primers were used. Only in-frame clones appear in the TCRdb table, and some are missing; sequencing was by immunoSEQ multiplex PCR. The table includes some 110,000 clones, roughly 77% detected once. The sample was PBMCs. Receptors were obtained from a woman aged 30 to 39 in good health and CMV-seronegative.

The genes are TRBV27 and TRBJ2-5, with unresolved D. CDR3 size: 12 residues. Trimming shortened V by 6 bases and J by 2 bases, and 7 bases separated the two germline ends. CDR1 MNHEY and CDR2 SMNVEV come from the germline V gene (reference sequence). DNA of the CDR3: TGTGCCAGCAGATCAGTTCAAGAGACCCAGTACTTC. It is translated as CASRSVQETQYF.

The chain combines TRBV28 with TRBJ2-2; D is possibly TRBD2 (5 bases). The germline V gene encodes CDR1 MDHEN and CDR2 SYDVKM. CDR3 length equals 15 residues. V shed 2 bases and J shed 5 bases, with 12 bases lying between them. CDR3 amino acids: CASSLPLVRTGELFF. The CDR3 DNA sequence: TGTGCCAGCAGTTTACCACTAGTGAGGACCGGGGAGCTGTTTTTT. Filled out from reference TRBV28 and TRBJ2-2, the complete variable domain reads DVKVTQSSRYLVKRTGEKVFLECVQDMDHENMFWYRQDPGLGLRLIYFSYDVKMKEKGDIPEGYSVSREKKERFSLILESASTNQTSMYLCASSLPLVRTGELFFGEGSRLTVL.